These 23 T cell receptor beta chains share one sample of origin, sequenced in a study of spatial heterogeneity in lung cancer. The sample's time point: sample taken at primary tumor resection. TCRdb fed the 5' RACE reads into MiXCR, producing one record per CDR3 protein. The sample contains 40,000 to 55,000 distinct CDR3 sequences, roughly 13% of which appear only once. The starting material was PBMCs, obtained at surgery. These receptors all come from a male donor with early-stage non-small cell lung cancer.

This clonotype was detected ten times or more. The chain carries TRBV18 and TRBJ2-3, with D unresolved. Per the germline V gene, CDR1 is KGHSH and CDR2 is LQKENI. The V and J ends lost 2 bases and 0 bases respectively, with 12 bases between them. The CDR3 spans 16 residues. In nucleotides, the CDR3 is TGTGCCAGCTCACCATCTCTGGCCCACAGCACAGATACGCAGTATTTT. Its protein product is CASSPSLAHSTDTQYF.

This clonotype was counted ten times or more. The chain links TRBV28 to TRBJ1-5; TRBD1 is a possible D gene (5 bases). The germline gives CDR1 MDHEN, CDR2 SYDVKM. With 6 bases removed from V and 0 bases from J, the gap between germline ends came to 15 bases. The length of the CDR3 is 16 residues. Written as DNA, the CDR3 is TGTGCCAGCAGCCCCCGGACATTTTATAGCAATCAGCCCCAGCATTTT. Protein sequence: CASSPRTFYSNQPQHF.

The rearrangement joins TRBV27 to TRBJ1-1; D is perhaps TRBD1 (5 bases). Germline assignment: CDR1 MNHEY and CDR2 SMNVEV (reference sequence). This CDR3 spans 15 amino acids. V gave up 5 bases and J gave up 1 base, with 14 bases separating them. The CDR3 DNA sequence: TGTGCCAGCAGTGCCAGGGTGGGCCAGAACACTGAAGCTTTCTTT. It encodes CASSARVGQNTEAFF.

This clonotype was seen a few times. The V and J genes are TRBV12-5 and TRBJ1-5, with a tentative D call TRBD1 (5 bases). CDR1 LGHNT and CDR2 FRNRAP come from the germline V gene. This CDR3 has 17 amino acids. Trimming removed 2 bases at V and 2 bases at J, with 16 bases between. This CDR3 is CASGLILEGQGNQPQHF. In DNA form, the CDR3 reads TGTGCTAGTGGTTTGATCCTAGAGGGGCAGGGCAATCAGCCCCAGCATTTT.

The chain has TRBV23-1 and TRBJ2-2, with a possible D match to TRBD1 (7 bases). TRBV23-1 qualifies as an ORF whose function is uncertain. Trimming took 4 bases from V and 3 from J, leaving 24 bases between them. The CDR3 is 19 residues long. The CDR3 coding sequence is TGCGCCAGCAGTCGCGGGACAGTCCGAGGTGGAGCGGACACCGGGGAGCTGTTTTTT. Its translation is CASSRGTVRGGADTGELFF.

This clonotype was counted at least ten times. The CDR3 sequence is CSVEERGGATKNIQYF. The CDR3 bases are TGCAGCGTTGAAGAACGAGGGGGCGCTACCAAAAACATTCAGTACTTC. V gene TRBV29-1 combines with J gene TRBJ2-4; 7 bases line up with TRBD1. This CDR3 comprises 16 residues. J gave up 2 bases and V 0 bases, and 7 bases lay outside the gene matches. The germline V gene has CDR1 SQVTM and CDR2 ANQGSEA.

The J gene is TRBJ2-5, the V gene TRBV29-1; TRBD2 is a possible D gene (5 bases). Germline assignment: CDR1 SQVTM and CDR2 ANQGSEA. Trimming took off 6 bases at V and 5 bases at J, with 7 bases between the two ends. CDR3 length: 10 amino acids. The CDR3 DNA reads TGCAGCGTAGCGGAGGAGACCCAGTACTTC. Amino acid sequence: CSVAEETQYF.

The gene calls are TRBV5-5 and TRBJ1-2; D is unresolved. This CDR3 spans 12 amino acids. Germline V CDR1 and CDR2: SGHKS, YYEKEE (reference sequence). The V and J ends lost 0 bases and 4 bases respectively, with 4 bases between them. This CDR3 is CASSLVVYGYTF. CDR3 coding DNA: TGTGCCAGCAGCTTGGTCGTCTATGGCTACACCTTC.

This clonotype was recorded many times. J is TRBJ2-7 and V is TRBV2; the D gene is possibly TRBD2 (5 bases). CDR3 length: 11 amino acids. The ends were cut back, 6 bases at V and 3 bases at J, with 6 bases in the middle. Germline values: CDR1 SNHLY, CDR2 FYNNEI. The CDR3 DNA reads TGTGCCAGCAGGGACTTCTACGAGCAGTACTTC. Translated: CASRDFYEQYF.

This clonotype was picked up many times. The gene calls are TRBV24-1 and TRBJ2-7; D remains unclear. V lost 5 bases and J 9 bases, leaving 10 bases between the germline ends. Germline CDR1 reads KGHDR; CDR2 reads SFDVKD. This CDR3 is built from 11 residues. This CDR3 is CATSVNGVQYF. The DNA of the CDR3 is TGTGCCACCAGTGTGAACGGAGTGCAGTACTTC.

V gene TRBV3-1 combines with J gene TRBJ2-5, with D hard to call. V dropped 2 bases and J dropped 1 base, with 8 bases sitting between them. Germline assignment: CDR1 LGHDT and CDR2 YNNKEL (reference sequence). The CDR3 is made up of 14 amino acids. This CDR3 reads CASSQSVSQETQYF. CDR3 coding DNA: TGTGCCAGCAGCCAAAGCGTATCCCAAGAGACCCAGTACTTC.

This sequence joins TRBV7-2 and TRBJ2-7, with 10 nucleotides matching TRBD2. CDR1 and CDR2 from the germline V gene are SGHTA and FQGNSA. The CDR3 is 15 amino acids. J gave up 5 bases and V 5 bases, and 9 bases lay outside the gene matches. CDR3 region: CASSAAGTSAHEQYF. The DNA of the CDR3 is TGTGCCAGCAGCGCGGCCGGGACTAGCGCTCACGAGCAGTACTTC. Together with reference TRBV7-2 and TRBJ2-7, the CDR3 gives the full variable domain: GAGVSQSPSNKVTEKGKDVELRCDPISGHTALYWYRQSLGQGLEFLIYFQGNSAPDKSGLPSDRFSAERTGGSVSTLTIQRTQQEDSAVYLCASSAAGTSAHEQYFGPGTRLTVT.

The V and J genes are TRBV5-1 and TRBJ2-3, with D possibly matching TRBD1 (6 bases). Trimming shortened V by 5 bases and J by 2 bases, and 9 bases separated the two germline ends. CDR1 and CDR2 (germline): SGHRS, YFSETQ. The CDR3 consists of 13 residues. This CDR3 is CASRDRITDTQYF. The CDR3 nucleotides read TGCGCCAGCAGAGACAGGATCACAGATACGCAGTATTTT.

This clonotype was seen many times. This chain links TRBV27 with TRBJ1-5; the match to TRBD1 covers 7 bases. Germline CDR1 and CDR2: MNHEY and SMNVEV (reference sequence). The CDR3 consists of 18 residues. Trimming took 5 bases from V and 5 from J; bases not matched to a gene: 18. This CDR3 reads CASSPTLVGGVADQPQHF. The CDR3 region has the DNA TGTGCCAGCAGTCCCACTCTGGTAGGGGGCGTCGCGGATCAGCCCCAGCATTTT.

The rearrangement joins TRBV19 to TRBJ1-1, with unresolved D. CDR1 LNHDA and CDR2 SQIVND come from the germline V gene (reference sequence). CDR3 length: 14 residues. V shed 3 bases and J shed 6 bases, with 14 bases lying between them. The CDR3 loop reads CASSIGPASAEAFF. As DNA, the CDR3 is TGTGCCAGTAGTATCGGCCCGGCATCGGCTGAAGCTTTCTTT.

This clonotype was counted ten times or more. This CDR3 reads CSALGPLGGNTIYF. The CDR3 DNA follows: TGCAGTGCCCTGGGTCCTCTAGGGGGAAACACCATATATTTT. The rearrangement links TRBV20-1 to TRBJ1-3; D not resolved. The CDR3 extends over 14 amino acids. Germline V CDR1 and CDR2: DFQATT, SNEGSKA (reference sequence). Trimming took 6 bases from V and 4 from J, leaving 16 bases between them.

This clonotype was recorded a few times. The CDR3, as DNA: TGTGCCAGCAGCAGACGACAGGGGACCTACGAGCAGTACTTC. It encodes CASSRRQGTYEQYF. The chain is built from TRBV7-2 and TRBJ2-7; TRBD1 matches 8 bases. V was clipped by 5 bases and J by 2 bases; unmatched bases: 5. There are 14 residues in the CDR3. The germline V gene has CDR1 SGHTA and CDR2 FQGNSA.

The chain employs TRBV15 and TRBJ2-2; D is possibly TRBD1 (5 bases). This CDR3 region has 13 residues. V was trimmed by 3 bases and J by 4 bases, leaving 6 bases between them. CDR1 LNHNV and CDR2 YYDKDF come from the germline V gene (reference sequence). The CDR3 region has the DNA TGTGCCACCAGCAGCAGGGTCACCGGGGAGCTGTTTTTT. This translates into CATSSRVTGELFF.

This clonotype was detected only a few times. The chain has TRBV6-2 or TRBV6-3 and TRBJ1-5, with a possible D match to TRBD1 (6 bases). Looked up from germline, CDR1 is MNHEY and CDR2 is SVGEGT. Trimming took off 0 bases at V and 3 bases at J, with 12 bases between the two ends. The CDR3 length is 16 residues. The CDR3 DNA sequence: TGTGCCAGCAGTTACTCGACAGGCACACTCAATCAGCCCCAGCATTTT. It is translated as CASSYSTGTLNQPQHF.

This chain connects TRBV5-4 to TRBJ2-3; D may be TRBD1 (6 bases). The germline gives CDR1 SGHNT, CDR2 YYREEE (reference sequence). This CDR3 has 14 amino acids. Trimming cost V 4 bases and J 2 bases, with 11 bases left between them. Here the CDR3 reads CASSLDRPTDTQYF. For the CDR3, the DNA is TGTGCCAGCAGCCTGGACAGACCCACAGATACGCAGTATTTT.

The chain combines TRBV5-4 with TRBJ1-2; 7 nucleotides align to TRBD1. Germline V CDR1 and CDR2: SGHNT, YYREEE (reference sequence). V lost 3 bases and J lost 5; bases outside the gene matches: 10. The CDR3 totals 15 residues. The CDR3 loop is CASSSRTGHQYGYTF. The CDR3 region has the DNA TGTGCCAGCAGCTCAAGGACAGGACACCAGTATGGCTACACCTTC.

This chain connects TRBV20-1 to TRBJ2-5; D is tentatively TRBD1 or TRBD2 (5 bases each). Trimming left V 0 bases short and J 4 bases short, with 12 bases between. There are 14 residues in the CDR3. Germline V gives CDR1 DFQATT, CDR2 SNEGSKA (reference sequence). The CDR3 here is CSARESGTVETQYF. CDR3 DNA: TGCAGTGCTAGAGAATCAGGGACCGTAGAGACCCAGTACTTC.

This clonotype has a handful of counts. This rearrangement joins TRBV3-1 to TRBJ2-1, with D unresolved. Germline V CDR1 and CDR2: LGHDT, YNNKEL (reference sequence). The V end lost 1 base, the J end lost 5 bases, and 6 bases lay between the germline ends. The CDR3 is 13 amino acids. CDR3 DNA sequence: TGTGCCAGCAGCCAAGGTTCGGACAATGAGCAGTTCTTC. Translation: CASSQGSDNEQFF.